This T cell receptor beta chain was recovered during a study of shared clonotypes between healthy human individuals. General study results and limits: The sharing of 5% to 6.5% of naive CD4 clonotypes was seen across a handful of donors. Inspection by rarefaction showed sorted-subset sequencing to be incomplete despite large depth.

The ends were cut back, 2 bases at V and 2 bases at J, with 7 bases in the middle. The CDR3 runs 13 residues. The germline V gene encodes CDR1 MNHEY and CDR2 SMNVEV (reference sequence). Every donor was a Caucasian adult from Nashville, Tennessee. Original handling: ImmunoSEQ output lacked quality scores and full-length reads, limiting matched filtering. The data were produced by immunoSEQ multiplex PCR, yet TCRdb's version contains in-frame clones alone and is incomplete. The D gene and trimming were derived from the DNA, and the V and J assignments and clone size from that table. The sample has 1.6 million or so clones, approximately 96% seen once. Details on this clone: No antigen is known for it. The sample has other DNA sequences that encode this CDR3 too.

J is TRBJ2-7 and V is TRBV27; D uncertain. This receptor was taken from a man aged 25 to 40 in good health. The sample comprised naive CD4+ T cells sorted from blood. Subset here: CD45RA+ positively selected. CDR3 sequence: CASSLGIPYEQYF. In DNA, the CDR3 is TGTGCCAGCAGTTTAGGGATCCCCTACGAGCAGTACTTC.